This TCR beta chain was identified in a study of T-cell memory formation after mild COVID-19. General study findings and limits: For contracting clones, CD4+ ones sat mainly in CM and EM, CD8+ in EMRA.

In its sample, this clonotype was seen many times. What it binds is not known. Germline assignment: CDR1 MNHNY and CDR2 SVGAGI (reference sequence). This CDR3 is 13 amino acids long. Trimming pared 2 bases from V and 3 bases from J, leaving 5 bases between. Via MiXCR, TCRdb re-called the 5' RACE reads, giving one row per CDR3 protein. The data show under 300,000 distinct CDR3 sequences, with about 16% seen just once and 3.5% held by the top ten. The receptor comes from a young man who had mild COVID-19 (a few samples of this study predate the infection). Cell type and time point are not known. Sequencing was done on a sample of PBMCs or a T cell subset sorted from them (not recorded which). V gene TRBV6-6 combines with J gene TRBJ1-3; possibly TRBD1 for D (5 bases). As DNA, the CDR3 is TGTGCCAGCAGTTACACAGGTGGAAACACCATATATTTT. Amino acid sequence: CASSYTGGNTIYF.